The 12 T cell receptor beta chains given below trace back to one sample, sequenced in a study of blood T cell repertoires in COVID-19 (dated by TCRdb to the early 2020s). The library was made by the immunoSEQ multiplex PCR assay. The immuneACCESS repertoire file appears here via TCRdb, limited to in-frame rearrangements. These files lack a portion of the clones; in checked studies, under half of the deficit traces to unresolved V genes, and the cause of the others is not known. Present in this sample are some 700,000 clones, 75% to 90% of which were seen just once. The ten largest clonotypes hold over 0.2% of the sample. The specimen was peripheral blood. These receptors were obtained from a woman aged 18 to 35 with acute or convalescent COVID-19.

This chain connects TRBV14 to TRBJ2-1, with unresolved D. Trimming stripped 0 bases from V and 3 bases from J, with 15 bases between. This CDR3 contains 17 residues. Germline V gene sequence: CDR1 SGHDN, CDR2 FVKESK. This chain's CDR3 is CASSQDFGFRVYNEQFF. As DNA, the CDR3 is TGTGCCAGCAGCCAAGATTTCGGATTTCGGGTCTACAATGAGCAGTTCTTC.

The chain couples TRBV19 to TRBJ1-3; D is undetermined. V was shortened by 8 bases and J by 1 base, with 15 bases between the two germline ends. The CDR3 spans 15 residues. Germline lookup yields CDR1 LNHDA and CDR2 SQIVND (reference sequence). CDR3 coding DNA: TGTGCCAGTGGCTACCGGAGGGAATCTGGAAACACCATATATTTT. It codes for CASGYRRESGNTIYF.

The chain recombines TRBV6-1 with TRBJ2-5; 10 bases map to TRBD2. In germline, CDR1 is MNHNS, CDR2 SASEGT. CDR3 length: 15 amino acids. The J segment lost 5 bases and the V segment lost 3 bases, leaving 6 bases of the junction unmatched. As DNA, the CDR3 is TGTGCCAGCAGTGAGGAACTAGCGGGGTGGGAGACCCAGTACTTC. Residues: CASSEELAGWETQYF.

The chain recombines TRBV13 with TRBJ1-1; no firm D call. Germline CDR1 is PRHDT and CDR2 is FYEKMQ (reference sequence). The CDR3 extends over 14 amino acids. The V end was cut by 5 bases, the J end by 5 bases, with 15 bases between. This chain's CDR3 is CASSPVLVGTEAFF. The CDR3 DNA follows: TGTGCCAGCAGCCCCGTTTTGGTCGGGACTGAAGCTTTCTTT.

The chain recombines TRBV27 with TRBJ2-1, with 8 bases matching TRBD2. CDR3 size: 18 residues. The germline gives CDR1 MNHEY, CDR2 SMNVEV (reference sequence). Germline trimming cut 1 base from V and 5 bases from J; bases unmatched to any gene: 13. CDR3 sequence: CASSLWGGGSGTDNEQFF. CDR3 coding DNA: TGTGCCAGCAGTTTATGGGGCGGGGGGAGTGGGACGGACAATGAGCAGTTCTTC.

The chain couples TRBV9 to TRBJ2-4; 7 bases agree with TRBD1. Germline V gene data show CDR1 as SGDLS and CDR2 as YYNGEE. V trimming: 6 bases; J trimming: 6 bases; junction bases outside the gene matches: 9. The CDR3 loop spans 14 amino acids. CDR3 residues: CASTPGTVLNIQYF. The CDR3 DNA follows: TGTGCCAGCACCCCCGGGACAGTACTAAACATTCAGTACTTC.

The chain couples TRBV5-1 to TRBJ1-2; possible D gene TRBD1, 5 bases. From germline, CDR1 is SGHRS and CDR2 YFSETQ. Deletions cut 7 bases from V and 2 bases from J, with 12 bases between. The CDR3 runs to 13 residues. CDR3 DNA: TGCGCCAGCGGGAGGGGTGGAAACTATGGCTACACCTTC. Residues: CASGRGGNYGYTF.

This chain joins TRBV13 and TRBJ2-5; TRBD1 might be the D (6 bases). The germline gives CDR1 PRHDT, CDR2 FYEKMQ (reference sequence). The CDR3 is 15 amino acids. V lost 0 bases and J 2 bases, leaving 10 bases between the germline ends. CDR3 sequence (DNA): TGTGCCAGCAGCTTAGGCGGGACAATACAAGAGACCCAGTACTTC. It is translated as CASSLGGTIQETQYF.

The chain employs TRBV27 and TRBJ2-1, with D unclear. CDR1 and CDR2 (germline): MNHEY, SMNVEV (reference sequence). The CDR3 contains 15 residues. V was cut by 5 bases and J by 2 bases, with 13 bases left in between. This chain's CDR3 is CASSPSSSTYNEQFF. CDR3 coding DNA: TGTGCCAGCAGTCCTAGTTCGTCAACCTACAATGAGCAGTTCTTC.

The J gene is TRBJ1-1, the V gene TRBV5-1; D might be TRBD1 (5 bases). Germline CDR1 and CDR2: SGHRS and YFSETQ. CDR3 length: 16 amino acids. The V gene lost 1 base and the J gene lost 7 bases, with 20 bases spanning the gap. CDR3 DNA sequence: TGCGCCAGCAGCTTGTTATCCCCCCCGACAGCTAATGAAGCTTTCTTT. It is translated as CASSLLSPPTANEAFF.

The rearrangement links TRBV25-1 to TRBJ1-2; D unclear. The germline gives CDR1 MGHDK, CDR2 SYGVNS. The CDR3 sequence is 15 residues long. V lost 3 bases to trimming and J lost 2 bases, with 13 bases between them. The CDR3 here is CASSEGGKDNYGYTF. CDR3 nucleotide sequence: TGTGCCAGCAGTGAGGGAGGGAAAGACAACTATGGCTACACCTTC.

This chain links TRBV24-1 with TRBJ1-2, with D unresolved. The ends were cut back, 5 bases at V and 8 bases at J, with 17 bases in the middle. The CDR3 is 14 amino acids. Germline loops: CDR1 KGHDR, CDR2 SFDVKD. The CDR3 reads CATSARGTPQGYTF. Here the CDR3 DNA reads TGTGCCACCAGTGCGCGGGGTACCCCGCAAGGCTACACCTTC.